This T cell receptor (beta chain) was found in a study of T-cell reconstitution after alpha-beta-depleted transplantation in children (dated by TCRdb to about 2016). Some background on the complete study: Using TCR repertoire profiling, the study quantitatively followed how T-cell immune reconstitution unfolded in children after TCRalphabeta/CD19-depleted allogeneic hematopoietic cell transplantation.

This clonotype was observed a few times. This receptor's antigen is unknown. Nothing much larger sits one base from this clone, and base qualities are not available. Trimming removed 0 bases from V and 4 bases from J; the gene matches leave 13 bases unexplained. From a lookup of the germline V gene (reference sequence), CDR1 and CDR2 are SGHNT and YYREEE. The CDR3 goes from the cysteine to the phenylalanine over 19 residues. Only the CDR3 DNA is retained, 57 bases long and in frame from the first base. Libraries were made using PCR. The sequencer was an Illumina HiSeq 2500. Molecular barcoding was employed in the preparation of TCR libraries, with unique molecular identifiers being used to normalize TCRbeta repertoire quantification. Through fastp at Q25 and MiXCR, TCRdb rebuilt clones from the public reads, retaining in-frame beta chains. One record per CDR3 amino acid sequence lists the most common genes and DNA. The table for this sample lists 420,000 or so distinct CDR3 sequences; roughly a tenth of them were counted only once. Of the sample, 4.5% to 7% is held by the ten largest clones.

This chain is built from TRBV5-4 and TRBJ2-2; 9 middle bases align to TRBD2. This sample comprised PBMCs from the stem cell graft donor, obtained from the stem cell graft. The TCR sequence derives from a human donor who donated a stem cell graft to a child with acute myeloid leukemia. The nucleotides are TGTGCCAGCAGCTTGGACAGCGAAATTAGCGGGGGACTCACCGGGGAGCTGTTTTTT. Its protein is CASSLDSEISGGLTGELFF.